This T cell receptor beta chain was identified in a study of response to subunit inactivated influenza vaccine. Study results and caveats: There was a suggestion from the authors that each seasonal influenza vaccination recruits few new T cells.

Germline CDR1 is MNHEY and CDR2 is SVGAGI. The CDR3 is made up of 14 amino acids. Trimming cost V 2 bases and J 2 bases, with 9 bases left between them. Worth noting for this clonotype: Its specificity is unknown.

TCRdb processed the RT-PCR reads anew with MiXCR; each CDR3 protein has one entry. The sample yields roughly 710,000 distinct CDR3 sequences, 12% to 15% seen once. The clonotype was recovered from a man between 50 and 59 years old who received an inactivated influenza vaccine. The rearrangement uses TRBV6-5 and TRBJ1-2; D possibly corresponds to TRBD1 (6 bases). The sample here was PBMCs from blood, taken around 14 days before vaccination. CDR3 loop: CASSYQGHNYGYTF. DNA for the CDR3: TGTGCCAGCAGTTACCAGGGGCACAACTATGGCTACACCTTC.